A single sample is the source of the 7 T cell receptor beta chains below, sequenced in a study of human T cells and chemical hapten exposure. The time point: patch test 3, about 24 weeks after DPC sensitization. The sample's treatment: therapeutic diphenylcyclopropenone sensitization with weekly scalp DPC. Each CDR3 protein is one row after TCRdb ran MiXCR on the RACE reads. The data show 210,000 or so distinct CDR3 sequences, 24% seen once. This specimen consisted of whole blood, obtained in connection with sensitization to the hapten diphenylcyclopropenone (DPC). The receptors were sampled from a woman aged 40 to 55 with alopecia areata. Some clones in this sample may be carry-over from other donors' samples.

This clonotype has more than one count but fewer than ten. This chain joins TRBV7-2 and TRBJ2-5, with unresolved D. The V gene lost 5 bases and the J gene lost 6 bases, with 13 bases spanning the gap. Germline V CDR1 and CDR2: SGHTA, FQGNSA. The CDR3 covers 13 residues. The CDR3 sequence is CASSGDQRQTQYF. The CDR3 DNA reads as TGTGCCAGCAGCGGAGACCAGCGCCAGACCCAGTACTTC.

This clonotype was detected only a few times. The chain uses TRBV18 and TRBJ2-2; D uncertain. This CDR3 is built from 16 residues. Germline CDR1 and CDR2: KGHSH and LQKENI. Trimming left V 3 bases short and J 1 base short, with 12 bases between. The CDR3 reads CASSPSRVLNTGELFF. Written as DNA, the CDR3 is TGTGCCAGCTCACCGTCAAGGGTTTTGAACACCGGGGAGCTGTTTTTT.

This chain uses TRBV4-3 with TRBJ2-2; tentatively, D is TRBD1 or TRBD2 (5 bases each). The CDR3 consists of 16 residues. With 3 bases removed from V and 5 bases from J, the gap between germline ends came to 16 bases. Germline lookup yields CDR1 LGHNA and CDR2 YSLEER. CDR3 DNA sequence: TGCGCCAGCAGCCAGGGGGTCTCTAGACGGACCGGGGAGCTGTTTTTT. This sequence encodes CASSQGVSRRTGELFF.

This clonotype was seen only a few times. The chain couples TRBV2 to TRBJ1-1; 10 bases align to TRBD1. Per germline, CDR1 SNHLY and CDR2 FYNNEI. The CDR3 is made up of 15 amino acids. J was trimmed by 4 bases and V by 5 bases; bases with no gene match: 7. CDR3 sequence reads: CASSRDRGQSTEAFF. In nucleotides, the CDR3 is TGTGCCAGCAGTCGCGACAGGGGGCAGAGCACTGAAGCTTTCTTT.

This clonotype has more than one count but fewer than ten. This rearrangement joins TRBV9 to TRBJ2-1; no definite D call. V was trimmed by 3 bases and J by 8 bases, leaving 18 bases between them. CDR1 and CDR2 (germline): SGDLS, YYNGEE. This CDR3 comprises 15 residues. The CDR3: CASSAQALVSDEQFF. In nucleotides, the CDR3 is TGTGCCAGCAGCGCCCAGGCTCTAGTCTCTGATGAGCAGTTCTTC.

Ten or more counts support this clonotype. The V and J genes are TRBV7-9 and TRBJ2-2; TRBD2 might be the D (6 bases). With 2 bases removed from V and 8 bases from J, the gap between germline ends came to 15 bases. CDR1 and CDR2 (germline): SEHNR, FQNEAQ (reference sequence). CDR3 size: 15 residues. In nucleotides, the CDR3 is TGTGCCAGCAGCTTATGGGAGGACCCAACTGGGGAGCTGTTTTTT. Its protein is CASSLWEDPTGELFF. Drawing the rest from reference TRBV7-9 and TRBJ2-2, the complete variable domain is DTGVSQNPRHKITKRGQNVTFRCDPISEHNRLYWYRQTLGQGPEFLTYFQNEAQLEKSRLLSDRFSAERPKGSFSTLEIQRTEQGDSAMYLCASSLWEDPTGELFFGEGSRLTVL.

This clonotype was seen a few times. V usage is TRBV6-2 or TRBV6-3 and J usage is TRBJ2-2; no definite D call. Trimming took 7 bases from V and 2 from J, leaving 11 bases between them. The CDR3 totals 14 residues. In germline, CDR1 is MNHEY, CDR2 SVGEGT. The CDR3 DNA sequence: TGTGCCAGCAAGCGAGGAACCAACACCGGGGAGCTGTTTTTT. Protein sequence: CASKRGTNTGELFF.